Described below is a single TCR beta chain sequence and its context. Sequencing used immunoSEQ multiplex PCR; TCRdb keeps in-frame clones, though not all of them. Found here are tens of thousands of clones, more than 75% of them singletons; the top ten hold around 20%. CDR3 size: 18 residues. Germline CDR1 LGHNA, CDR2 YNFKEQ. V was clipped by 0 bases and J by 4 bases; unmatched bases: 6. This sample stems from a study of blood T cell repertoires in COVID-19. The source of this sequence is a human donor in a cohort sampled during active COVID-19. Sequenced input: peripheral blood. The chain joins TRBV4-2 to TRBJ2-2, with 12 bases aligning to TRBD2. This chain's CDR3 is CASSQDPSGGALTGELFF. DNA for the CDR3: TGTGCCAGCAGCCAAGATCCTAGCGGGGGGGCCCTCACCGGGGAGCTGTTTTTT.